What follows are 25 T cell receptor beta chains derived from one specimen sequenced in a study of T cells of healthy individuals. TCRdb recomputed calls from the 5' RACE reads with MiXCR, one row per CDR3 protein. This table holds approximately 50,000 distinct CDR3 sequences, about 14% found once. All receptors come from a human donor in good health.

The rearrangement joins TRBV11-1 to TRBJ2-2; TRBD1 matches at 7 bases. Germline lookup yields CDR1 SGHAT and CDR2 FQDESV (reference sequence). The CDR3 totals 14 residues. V lost 2 bases to trimming and J lost 13 bases; unmatched junction nucleotides: 10. The CDR3 sequence: CASSLSGQVGGLFF. CDR3 coding DNA: TGTGCCAGCAGCTTATCCGGACAGGTCGGAGGGCTGTTTTTT. Looking up the rest from reference TRBV11-1 and TRBJ2-2 gives the full variable domain: EAEVAQSPRYKITEKSQAVAFWCDPISGHATLYWYRQILGQGPELLVQFQDESVVDDSQLPKDRFSAERLKGVDSTLKIQPAELGDSAMYLCASSLSGQVGGLFFGEGSRLTVL.

This clonotype has ten or more counts. V is TRBV5-1 and J is TRBJ2-3; 7 positions agree with TRBD2. CDR1 and CDR2 from the germline V gene are SGHRS and YFSETQ. Trimming at V came to 4 bases and at J to 1 base, leaving 6 bases not matched to a gene. The CDR3 contains 15 residues. DNA of the CDR3: TGCGCCAGCAGCCCCGATCTAGCGGGCACAGATACGCAGTATTTT. It specifies CASSPDLAGTDTQYF.

At least ten counts were recorded for this clonotype. V usage is TRBV6-5 and J usage is TRBJ1-1; 7 bases are a match to TRBD1. V trimming: 5 bases; J trimming: 7 bases; junction bases outside the gene matches: 4. The CDR3 length is 12 residues. CDR1 is MNHEY, CDR2 SVGAGI, per germline. CDR3 amino acids: CASSTRTGEAFF. The CDR3 coding sequence is TGTGCCAGCAGTACCCGGACAGGTGAAGCTTTCTTT.

The chain joins TRBV6-1 to TRBJ2-7; D is ambiguous. Germline CDR1 reads MNHNS; CDR2 reads SASEGT. With 4 bases removed from V and 0 bases from J, the gap between germline ends came to 4 bases. The CDR3 covers 12 residues. CDR3 in amino acids: CASSGASYEQYF. DNA of the CDR3: TGTGCCAGCAGTGGGGCCTCCTACGAGCAGTACTTC.

This chain joins TRBV4-3 and TRBJ1-2; D is unresolved. Trimming took 4 bases from V and 4 from J, leaving 16 bases between them. The germline CDR1 and CDR2 sequences are LGHNA and YSLEER. This CDR3 contains 15 residues. The CDR3 is CASSLQNSGAYGYTF. The DNA of the CDR3 is TGCGCCAGCAGCCTCCAGAACTCGGGAGCCTATGGCTACACCTTC.

This rearrangement joins TRBV3-1 to TRBJ1-1, with no clear D. Trimming left V 1 base short and J 1 base short, with 7 bases between. The CDR3 is 14 amino acids. Per the germline V gene, CDR1 is LGHDT and CDR2 is YNNKEL (reference sequence). Written as DNA, the CDR3 is TGTGCCAGCAGCCAAGGAGGCCCGAACACTGAAGCTTTCTTT. Amino acids: CASSQGGPNTEAFF.

This clonotype was counted many times. V usage is TRBV6-2 or TRBV6-3 and J usage is TRBJ2-7, with TRBD1 matching over 10 bases. This CDR3 comprises 18 residues. CDR1 is MNHEY and CDR2 is SVGEGT in the germline V gene. The J segment lost 6 bases and the V segment lost 4 bases, leaving 18 bases of the junction unmatched. This chain's CDR3 is CASSFLMTGGISMGEQYF. DNA of the CDR3: TGTGCCAGCAGTTTCCTTATGACAGGGGGCATTTCGATGGGCGAGCAGTACTTC.

This clonotype was recorded a few times. V is TRBV20-1 and J is TRBJ2-3; TRBD2 agrees at 9 bases. J gave up 0 bases and V 5 bases, and 6 bases lay outside the gene matches. CDR1 is DFQATT, CDR2 SNEGSKA, per germline (reference sequence). The CDR3 loop spans 15 amino acids. CDR3 DNA: TGCAGTGCTGCCGGGACTAGCATGAGCACAGATACGCAGTATTTT. It specifies CSAAGTSMSTDTQYF.

This chain joins TRBV20-1 and TRBJ2-1; TRBD2 agrees at 9 bases. The CDR3 extends over 15 amino acids. Germline CDR1 DFQATT, CDR2 SNEGSKA (reference sequence). Trimming cost V 3 bases and J 7 bases; bases outside gene matches: 10. The CDR3 nucleotides are TGCAGTGCTAGTTTGAGCGGGGGGATGATTAATGAGCAGTTCTTC. This encodes CSASLSGGMINEQFF.

This clonotype was counted only a few times. The gene calls are TRBV7-9 and TRBJ1-2; D is uncertain. CDR1 is SEHNR, CDR2 FQNEAQ, per germline (reference sequence). The CDR3 is 14 amino acids. V dropped 5 bases and J dropped 5 bases, with 15 bases sitting between them. CDR3 sequence reads: CASSLVEISYGYTF. CDR3 nucleotides: TGTGCCAGCAGCCTAGTGGAGATCTCTTATGGCTACACCTTC.

This clonotype was seen ten or more times. The rearrangement uses TRBV3-1 and TRBJ2-1, with 7 bases identical to TRBD1. Germline CDR1 and CDR2: LGHDT and YNNKEL (reference sequence). V lost 4 bases to trimming and J lost 7 bases; unmatched junction nucleotides: 10. This CDR3 region has 15 residues. CDR3 in amino acids: CASSLDRIKTNEQFF. The CDR3 region has the DNA TGTGCCAGCAGCCTGGACAGGATAAAGACGAATGAGCAGTTCTTC.

The chain is built from TRBV6-5 and TRBJ2-7; TRBD1 or TRBD2 may be the D gene (5 bases each). V was shortened by 2 bases and J by 1 base, with 12 bases between the two germline ends. CDR3 length equals 15 residues. Germline CDR1 reads MNHEY; CDR2 reads SVGAGI. This CDR3 is CASSYRRDGSYEQYF. CDR3 nucleotide sequence: TGTGCCAGCAGTTACCGCCGGGACGGGTCCTACGAGCAGTACTTC.

This clonotype has more than one count but fewer than ten. The chain uses TRBV7-2 and TRBJ2-5; D may be TRBD1 (5 bases). The germline gives CDR1 SGHTA, CDR2 FQGNSA. This CDR3 region has 14 residues. V lost 5 bases and J 5 bases, leaving 15 bases between the germline ends. The CDR3 spells CASSPQGVRETQYF. The CDR3 region has the DNA TGTGCCAGCAGCCCGCAAGGGGTTCGTGAGACCCAGTACTTC. Full variable domain (remainder filled in from reference TRBV7-2 and TRBJ2-5): GAGVSQSPSNKVTEKGKDVELRCDPISGHTALYWYRQSLGQGLEFLIYFQGNSAPDKSGLPSDRFSAERTGGSVSTLTIQRTQQEDSAVYLCASSPQGVRETQYFGPGTRLLVL.

The CDR3 sequence: CASSEQGRRGYTF. CDR3 DNA sequence: TGTGCCAGCAGTGAACAGGGAAGGCGTGGCTACACCTTC. J is TRBJ1-2 and V is TRBV6-1, with a weak D call TRBD1 (5 bases). Trimming took off 2 bases at V and 7 bases at J, with 11 bases between the two ends. Germline V lookup: CDR1 MNHNS, CDR2 SASEGT. This CDR3 is 13 amino acids long.

At least ten counts were recorded for this clonotype. The rearrangement joins TRBV6-1 to TRBJ2-3, with 7 bases matching TRBD1. This CDR3 comprises 14 residues. The germline V gene has CDR1 MNHNS and CDR2 SASEGT. V shed 6 bases, J shed 0 bases, and the junction held 3 bases outside the gene matches. The CDR3 loop is CASRLQGSTDTQYF. The CDR3 nucleotides are TGTGCCAGCAGGCTACAGGGGAGCACAGATACGCAGTATTTT.

This clonotype was observed at least ten times. This chain uses TRBV20-1 with TRBJ2-7; 10 bases are shared with TRBD2. This CDR3 comprises 17 residues. Germline V gene lookup returns CDR1 DFQATT and CDR2 SNEGSKA (reference sequence). After removal of 3 bases from V and 6 bases from J, the junction contained 17 bases not matched to a gene. CDR3 in amino acids: CSASPVGWTSGRSEQYF. The DNA of the CDR3 is TGCAGTGCTAGCCCAGTGGGGTGGACTAGCGGTAGGAGCGAGCAGTACTTC.

This rearrangement joins TRBV5-1 to TRBJ1-1, with 7 bases aligning to TRBD1. Losses at the gene ends were 1 base for V and 0 bases for J; bases not matched to a gene: 3. The CDR3 is 15 residues long. Germline assignment: CDR1 SGHRS and CDR2 YFSETQ. Here the CDR3 reads CASSLWDSLNTEAFF. As DNA, the CDR3 is TGCGCCAGCAGCTTGTGGGACAGCTTGAACACTGAAGCTTTCTTT.

This clonotype was counted many times. V gene TRBV4-3 combines with J gene TRBJ1-6, with D hard to call. The CDR3 loop spans 16 amino acids. V lost 1 base, J lost 5 bases, and 12 bases lay in between. Per germline, CDR1 LGHNA and CDR2 YSLEER. CDR3 loop: CASSQGAAYNNSPLHF. DNA for the CDR3: TGCGCCAGCAGCCAAGGGGCGGCTTATAATAATTCACCCCTCCACTTT.

This clonotype was recorded many times. The CDR3 bases are TGTGCCAGCAGTTTATACGGGACACATAATAGCAATCAGCCCCAGCATTTT. Protein product: CASSLYGTHNSNQPQHF. The chain recombines TRBV28 with TRBJ1-5; D is perhaps TRBD1 (6 bases). The ends were cut back, 1 base at V and 0 bases at J, with 13 bases in the middle. The germline V gene encodes CDR1 MDHEN and CDR2 SYDVKM. CDR3 length: 17 amino acids.

This clonotype turned up a few times. This sequence joins TRBV5-1 and TRBJ1-6; D perhaps matches TRBD1 (5 bases). Germline V gene lookup returns CDR1 SGHRS and CDR2 YFSETQ. The CDR3 spans 16 residues. Trimming removed 0 bases from V and 5 bases from J, with 12 bases in between. DNA for the CDR3: TGCGCCAGCAGCTTGGAGAGGGGCGTTGATAATTCACCCCTCCACTTT. Its translation: CASSLERGVDNSPLHF.

This chain links TRBV6-2 or TRBV6-3 with TRBJ2-2; D might be TRBD1 or TRBD2, each matching 5 bases. The length of the CDR3 is 15 residues. CDR1 MNHEY and CDR2 SVGEGT come from the germline V gene. V lost 5 bases to trimming and J lost 7 bases, with 17 bases between them. Here the CDR3 DNA reads TGTGCCAGCAGTGGCCGAGGGGCCCGGAGCGGGGAGCTGTTTTTT. Translation gives CASSGRGARSGELFF.

This clonotype occurred many times. The J gene is TRBJ1-3, the V gene TRBV5-1; 12 bases match TRBD1. There are 19 residues in the CDR3. Germline V gene sequence: CDR1 SGHRS, CDR2 YFSETQ. The junction had 11 bases not matched to a gene; V was cut back by 3 bases and J by 1 base. DNA for the CDR3: TGCGCCAGCAGCTGGGGGACAGGGGGCCCCCGTGTTTCTGGAAACACCATATATTTT. It translates to CASSWGTGGPRVSGNTIYF.

This clonotype was recorded many times. The chain combines TRBV12-3 or TRBV12-4 with TRBJ2-7, with TRBD1 identical over 8 bases. The V and J ends lost 3 bases and 6 bases, in that order; junction bases with no gene match: 13. This CDR3 is built from 16 residues. The CDR3 sequence is CASSFRAGTGFPEQYF. In nucleotides, the CDR3 is TGTGCCAGCAGTTTTAGGGCCGGGACAGGTTTCCCCGAGCAGTACTTC.

This clonotype was counted between two and nine times. The V and J genes are TRBV28 and TRBJ2-6; no firm D call. The V gene's germline CDR1 is MDHEN and CDR2 SYDVKM. The CDR3 runs 14 residues. Between the trimmed V and J ends, which lost 4 bases and 1 base, there was a span of 5 bases. In DNA, the CDR3 is TGTGCCAGCAGTTCAACTTCTGGGGCCAACGTCCTGACTTTC. Its translation is CASSSTSGANVLTF.

This clonotype was detected ten times or more. The V and J genes are TRBV6-2 or TRBV6-3 and TRBJ1-1; D is undetermined. Germline V gene lookup returns CDR1 MNHEY and CDR2 SVGEGT. The CDR3 runs 12 residues. The germline V and J ends were trimmed by 4 bases and 3 bases, with 6 bases remaining between them. CDR3 in amino acids: CASSLGYTEAFF. CDR3 nucleotides: TGTGCCAGCAGTTTGGGGTACACTGAAGCTTTCTTT.